A single sample is the source of the 21 T cell receptor beta chains below, sequenced in a study of blood T cell repertoires in COVID-19. The data were produced by immunoSEQ multiplex PCR, yet TCRdb's version contains in-frame clones alone and is incomplete. The sample carries approximately 310,000 clones, around 85% recorded once. Sequencing was done on a sample of PBMCs or T cells enriched from blood (not recorded which). The source of these receptors is a young woman who had been exposed to COVID-19.

The chain links TRBV27 to TRBJ2-6, with a possible D match to TRBD2 (7 bases). Trimming cost V 3 bases and J 4 bases, with 13 bases left between them. The CDR3 contains 16 residues. The germline CDR1 and CDR2 sequences are MNHEY and SMNVEV (reference sequence). This chain's CDR3 is CASSFGGGAGANVLTF. The DNA of the CDR3 is TGTGCCAGCAGTTTCGGTGGGGGGGCCGGGGCCAACGTCCTGACTTTC.

This clone has just one count. The chain joins TRBV19 to TRBJ1-2, with D perhaps TRBD1 (6 bases). CDR1 LNHDA and CDR2 SQIVND come from the germline V gene (reference sequence). The CDR3 is 12 residues long. The V end was cut by 9 bases, the J end by 4 bases, with 12 bases between. The CDR3 sequence: CASGTNAYGYTF. CDR3 DNA: TGTGCCAGCGGGACAAACGCCTATGGCTACACCTTC.

V usage is TRBV27 and J usage is TRBJ1-4, with TRBD1 matching 8 bases. With 4 bases clipped from V and 8 bases from J, the junction kept 6 bases outside the gene matches. This CDR3 is 14 amino acids long. Germline V gene sequence: CDR1 MNHEY, CDR2 SMNVEV (reference sequence). The CDR3 loop reads CASSSTGEKEKLFF. The CDR3 bases are TGTGCCAGCAGTTCGACAGGGGAGAAAGAAAAACTGTTTTTT.

The V call is TRBV6-5, the J call TRBJ1-1; D gene unclear. Trimming removed 2 bases from V and 5 bases from J, with 9 bases in between. Germline CDR1 and CDR2: MNHEY and SVGAGI. The length of the CDR3 is 13 residues. The CDR3 DNA reads as TGTGCCAGCAGTTACCGAGACACTACTGAAGCTTTCTTT. Translating it yields CASSYRDTTEAFF.

This chain links TRBV4-1 with TRBJ1-6, with 7 bases matching TRBD1. Per germline, CDR1 MGHRA and CDR2 YSYEKL. The CDR3 sequence is 15 residues long. With V trimmed by 1 base and J by 3 bases, 0 bases remained unmatched. The CDR3 DNA follows: TGCGCCAGCAGCCAAGGACAGGGCTATAATTCACCCCTCCACTTT. Protein: CASSQGQGYNSPLHF.

The chain is built from TRBV12-3 or TRBV12-4 and TRBJ2-1; TRBD2 matches 7 bases. V lost 6 bases to trimming and J lost 4 bases; unmatched junction nucleotides: 3. The CDR3 runs 13 residues. The CDR3 here is CASRPAGYNEQFF. DNA for the CDR3: TGTGCCAGCAGACCAGCGGGGTACAATGAGCAGTTCTTC.

The chain employs TRBV9 and TRBJ2-2, with D uncertain. With 3 bases removed from V and 2 bases from J, the gap between germline ends came to 2 bases. The CDR3 extends over 12 amino acids. Germline V CDR1 and CDR2: SGDLS, YYNGEE. CDR3 sequence (DNA): TGTGCCAGCAGCGCTAACACCGGGGAGCTGTTTTTT. This encodes CASSANTGELFF. Together with reference TRBV9 and TRBJ2-2, the CDR3 gives the full variable domain: DSGVTQTPKHLITATGQRVTLRCSPRSGDLSVYWYQQSLDQGLQFLIQYYNGEERAKGNILERFSAQQFPDLHSELNLSSLELGDSALYFCASSANTGELFFGEGSRLTVL.

The chain couples TRBV3-1 (or the pseudogene TRBV3-2) to TRBJ2-3, with TRBD2 matching 14 bases. CDR3 length equals 19 residues. The V gene's germline CDR1 is LGHDT and CDR2 YNNKEL (reference sequence). V shed 0 bases and J 2 bases; nucleotides not matched to a gene: 7. CDR3 loop: CASSQDRPGLAGATDTQYF. Here the CDR3 DNA reads TGTGCCAGCAGCCAAGACCGACCGGGACTAGCGGGGGCCACAGATACGCAGTATTTT.

This chain's CDR3 is CASSQDRIQGNLAKNIQYF. The CDR3 DNA follows: TGCGCCAGCAGCCAAGACAGGATACAGGGAAATCTAGCCAAAAACATTCAGTACTTC. The chain joins TRBV4-3 to TRBJ2-4; the D gene is possibly TRBD1 (6 bases). This CDR3 is 19 amino acids long. V was cut by 0 bases and J by 0 bases, with 18 bases left in between. Germline CDR1 LGHNA, CDR2 YSLEER.

This clone was detected a few times. This chain connects TRBV2 to TRBJ1-1; no firm D call. The CDR3 is made up of 16 amino acids. From germline, CDR1 is SNHLY and CDR2 FYNNEI. V lost 6 bases to trimming and J lost 0 bases, with 17 bases between them. Written as DNA, the CDR3 is TGTGCCAGCAGCGGCGCCAGGCCCATTATGAACACTGAAGCTTTCTTT. This translates into CASSGARPIMNTEAFF.

V is TRBV7-2 and J is TRBJ2-3, with TRBD2 matching over 9 bases. The germline CDR1 and CDR2 sequences are SGHTA and FQGNSA. Trimming at V came to 4 bases and at J to 2 bases, leaving 10 bases not matched to a gene. This CDR3 has 17 residues. The CDR3 spells CASSSYVSGGPTDTQYF. The DNA for the CDR3 is TGTGCCAGCAGCTCCTACGTCAGCGGGGGGCCCACAGATACGCAGTATTTT.

The chain is built from TRBV6-5 and TRBJ1-6; 7 positions match TRBD1. Per the germline V gene, CDR1 is MNHEY and CDR2 is SVGAGI. The CDR3 extends over 14 amino acids. The trim removed 9 bases at V and 9 bases at J, leaving 11 bases unmatched. CDR3 nucleotides: TGTGCCAGTAAAGAAGACAGGGCAATTTCACCCCTCCACTTT. Encoded protein: CASKEDRAISPLHF.

The chain is built from TRBV5-1 and TRBJ1-1; no clear D gene. V gave up 4 bases and J gave up 1 base, with 11 bases separating them. The CDR3 contains 14 residues. Germline V gene sequence: CDR1 SGHRS, CDR2 YFSETQ. For the CDR3, the DNA is TGCGCCAGCAGCCCTAACTCTCGGAACACTGAAGCTTTCTTT. As protein: CASSPNSRNTEAFF.

This chain uses TRBV7-9 with TRBJ1-1, with 7 bases fitting TRBD1. The J segment lost 1 base and the V segment lost 1 base, leaving 3 bases of the junction unmatched. The CDR3 length is 15 residues. Germline V gene sequence: CDR1 SEHNR, CDR2 FQNEAQ (reference sequence). CDR3 DNA: TGTGCCAGCAGCTTAGAGGGGACAGCGAACACTGAAGCTTTCTTT. This encodes CASSLEGTANTEAFF.

The table lists this clone with a count of one. The V call is TRBV6-6, the J call TRBJ2-2; 13 bases line up with TRBD2. This CDR3 has 16 residues. The junction had 8 bases not matched to a gene; V was cut back by 6 bases and J by 7 bases. CDR1 is MNHNY, CDR2 SVGAGI, per germline (reference sequence). The CDR3 region is CASSRGTSGENGELFF. Written as DNA, the CDR3 is TGTGCCAGCAGCCGCGGGACTAGCGGGGAAAACGGGGAGCTGTTTTTT.

As for this clone: Other DNA sequences from this sample encode an identical CDR3 as well. The chain uses TRBV19 and TRBJ2-5, with 11 bases lining up with TRBD1. This CDR3 is 14 amino acids long. With V trimmed by 3 bases and J by 4 bases, 1 base remained unmatched. From germline, CDR1 is LNHDA and CDR2 SQIVND (reference sequence). The CDR3 reads CASSIGQGAETQYF. For the CDR3, the DNA is TGTGCCAGTAGTATCGGACAGGGGGCAGAGACCCAGTACTTC.

The rearrangement links TRBV25-1 to TRBJ2-1, with TRBD2 identical over 12 bases. Germline CDR1 reads MGHDK; CDR2 reads SYGVNS. The trim removed 4 bases at V and 5 bases at J, leaving 9 bases unmatched. CDR3 length: 17 amino acids. The CDR3 DNA reads TGTGCCAGCAGTGGATCCGTCGGACTAGCGGGACACAATGAGCAGTTCTTC. Translation: CASSGSVGLAGHNEQFF.

Here the CDR3 reads CASSQETGTNEKLFF. The CDR3 DNA follows: TGCGCCAGCAGCCAAGAGACAGGGACTAATGAAAAACTGTTTTTT. The chain is built from TRBV4-1 and TRBJ1-4; TRBD1 matches 7 bases. CDR1 is MGHRA and CDR2 is YSYEKL in the germline V gene. The CDR3 is 15 residues long. V was pared by 0 bases and J by 2 bases, with 0 bases of the junction left unmatched.

This sequence joins TRBV4-1 and TRBJ2-5; D call uncertain. The CDR3 has 13 amino acids. The V and J ends lost 4 bases and 5 bases respectively, with 11 bases between them. CDR1 MGHRA and CDR2 YSYEKL come from the germline V gene. The CDR3 DNA follows: TGCGCCAGCAGCCCCGTGGTAGTGGAGACCCAGTACTTC. It is translated as CASSPVVVETQYF.

The V and J genes are TRBV7-6 and TRBJ2-7, with 7 positions matching TRBD2. After removal of 2 bases from V and 3 bases from J, the junction contained 4 bases not matched to a gene. The germline gives CDR1 SGHVS, CDR2 FNYEAQ. CDR3 length: 14 residues. CDR3 nucleotide sequence: TGTGCCAGCAGCTTATCTTGGGGGGGCTACGAGCAGTACTTC. Translation gives CASSLSWGGYEQYF.

A note on this clone: The sample has other DNA sequences that encode this CDR3 too. V and J are TRBV28 and TRBJ1-6; D gene ambiguous. This CDR3 is built from 15 residues. CDR1 is MDHEN, CDR2 SYDVKM, per germline. V lost 2 bases to trimming and J lost 0 bases, with 5 bases between them. CDR3 loop: CASSLGSSYNSPLHF. In nucleotides, the CDR3 is TGTGCCAGCAGTTTAGGTAGCTCCTATAATTCACCCCTCCACTTT. Complete variable domain (other parts from reference TRBV28 and TRBJ1-6): DVKVTQSSRYLVKRTGEKVFLECVQDMDHENMFWYRQDPGLGLRLIYFSYDVKMKEKGDIPEGYSVSREKKERFSLILESASTNQTSMYLCASSLGSSYNSPLHFGNGTRLTVT.